Shown below are 16 T cell receptor beta chains from a single sample sequenced in a study of CD8 T cells in ankylosing spondylitis (TCRdb year 2017). Libraries were built with 5' RACE. Reads for this sample came from an Illumina HiSeq 2500. TCRdb trimmed public reads at Q25 via fastp, called clones via MiXCR and kept in-frame beta chains. Rows are unified per CDR3 protein, each entry keeping the most common DNA and genes. The sample table contains hundreds of thousands of distinct CDR3 sequences; only one count was recorded for around 8% of them. The ten most abundant clones make up approximately 5% of the sample. The sample comprised blood, either unsorted or a sorted T cell fraction (not recorded which). Receptors were obtained from a female donor with ankylosing spondylitis or in good health (not recorded which).

This clonotype is a singleton in its sample. One base away lies a much larger clone, so this may be a sequencing read error. The chain links TRBV14 to TRBJ2-7; possibly TRBD1 for D (6 bases). Per germline, CDR1 SGHDN and CDR2 FVKESK. This CDR3 comprises 15 residues. CDR3 loop: CTSSQATGPIYEQYF. For the CDR3, the DNA is TGTACCAGCAGCCAAGCTACAGGGCCGATCTACGAGCAGTACTTC. Looking up the rest from reference TRBV14 and TRBJ2-7 gives the full variable domain: EAGVTQFPSHSVIEKGQTVTLRCDPISGHDNLYWYRRVMGKEIKFLLHFVKESKQDESGMPNNRFLAERTGGTYSTLKVQPAELEDSGVYFCTSSQATGPIYEQYFGPGTRLTVT.

This clonotype has a count of ten or more. This sequence joins TRBV20-1 and TRBJ2-7, with 7 nucleotides matching TRBD1. V lost 6 bases and J lost 5; bases outside the gene matches: 13. CDR3 length: 14 amino acids. CDR1 and CDR2 from the germline V gene are DFQATT and SNEGSKA (reference sequence). CDR3 nucleotides: TGCAGTGCGACCGGCGCCGGACAGGACCACGAGCAGTACTTC. It is translated as CSATGAGQDHEQYF.

Notes on this clonotype: One base away lies a much larger clone, so this may be a sequencing read error. The chain has TRBV19 and TRBJ2-7; tentatively, D is TRBD1 (5 bases). The CDR3 loop spans 15 amino acids. Germline V lookup: CDR1 LNHDA, CDR2 SQIVND (reference sequence). This CDR3 is CTSPLPGFGTGEQYF. As DNA, the CDR3 is TGTACCAGTCCCCTACCAGGGTTCGGCACGGGCGAGCAGTACTTC. Based on the CDR3 plus reference TRBV19 and TRBJ2-7, the full variable domain is DGGITQSPKYLFRKEGQNVTLSCEQNLNHDAMYWYRQDPGQGLRLIYYSQIVNDFQKGDIAEGYSVSREKKESFPLTVTSAQKNPTAFYLCTSPLPGFGTGEQYFGPGTRLTVT.

This clonotype was picked up a small number of times. V usage is TRBV12-3 or TRBV12-4 and J usage is TRBJ1-2; D remains ambiguous. This CDR3 contains 13 residues. Trimming stripped 3 bases from V and 1 base from J, with 6 bases between. The CDR3 bases are TGTGCCAGCAGTTTCGGGATTAACTATGGCTACACCTTC. This sequence encodes CASSFGINYGYTF.

The chain is built from TRBV5-6 and TRBJ2-3, with 8 bases aligning to TRBD1. V was pared by 3 bases and J by 0 bases, with 6 bases of the junction left unmatched. The CDR3 has 16 residues. Germline CDR1 SGHDT, CDR2 YYEEEE. The CDR3: CASSYGQGSSTDTQYF. For the CDR3, the DNA is TGTGCCAGCAGCTATGGACAGGGAAGTAGCACAGATACGCAGTATTTT. The entire variable domain, with the rest obtained from reference TRBV5-6 and TRBJ2-3, is as follows: DAGVTQSPTHLIKTRGQQVTLRCSPKSGHDTVSWYQQALGQGPQFIFQYYEEEERQRGNFPDRFSGHQFPNYSSELNVNALLLGDSALYLCASSYGQGSSTDTQYFGPGTRLTVL.

This clonotype was recorded at least ten times. The chain combines TRBV29-1 with TRBJ2-3, with a possible D match to TRBD2 (6 bases). CDR3 length: 12 amino acids. V dropped 7 bases and J dropped 2 bases, with 10 bases sitting between them. Germline lookup yields CDR1 SQVTM and CDR2 ANQGSEA. CDR3: CSAGGVTDTQYF. In DNA, the CDR3 is TGCAGCGCCGGCGGGGTCACAGATACGCAGTATTTT.

This clonotype was picked up many times. The rearrangement joins TRBV5-1 to TRBJ1-5; D gene unclear. Looked up from germline, CDR1 is SGHRS and CDR2 is YFSETQ. V was cut by 1 base and J by 2 bases, with 4 bases left in between. CDR3 length equals 13 residues. CDR3 sequence (DNA): TGCGCCAGCAGCTTGTCGGGCAATCAGCCCCAGCATTTT. It specifies CASSLSGNQPQHF.

This clonotype turned up a few times. The chain has TRBV20-1 and TRBJ2-5, with D possibly TRBD2 on 7 matching bases. The CDR3 is 14 amino acids. Germline-derived CDR1 and CDR2 are DFQATT and SNEGSKA (reference sequence). V was cut by 3 bases and J by 2 bases, with 13 bases left in between. As DNA, the CDR3 is TGCAGTGCTAGCGGAGGGGGGGAGCAAGAGACCCAGTACTTC. Translating it yields CSASGGGEQETQYF.

For this clonotype: This may stem from a read error, because a much larger clone lies one nucleotide away. This chain connects TRBV6-5 to TRBJ1-2; TRBD1 might be the D (6 bases). Per the germline V gene, CDR1 is MNHEY and CDR2 is SVGAGI. The CDR3 runs 16 residues. The CDR3, as DNA: TGTGCCAGCAGCAAATTACAGGGTGGAGAATCTCGGGGCTGCACCTTC. It encodes CASSKLQGGESRGCTF.

This clonotype came up many times. The genes are TRBV25-1 and TRBJ2-1; possible D gene TRBD1, 6 bases. CDR3 length: 16 residues. V shed 5 bases and J shed 6 bases, with 20 bases lying between them. Germline CDR1 and CDR2: MGHDK and SYGVNS. CDR3 protein: CASSRHRAGFSNEQFF. The CDR3 nucleotides are TGTGCCAGCAGTAGACACAGGGCTGGATTTAGCAATGAGCAGTTCTTC.

As concerns this clonotype: At one end, the junction sequence differs from germline, possibly due to a read error. The chain couples TRBV30 to TRBJ1-2, with D perhaps matching TRBD1 (5 bases). CDR3 length: 9 residues. Germline-derived CDR1 and CDR2 are GTSNPN and SVGIG (reference sequence). The CDR3 DNA follows: TGTGCCTCCCGACCGGGGGTGGTCTTC. It yields the protein CASRPGVVF.

This clonotype was seen at least ten times. This sequence joins TRBV7-9 and TRBJ2-7, with D perhaps matching TRBD2 (7 bases). The ends were cut back, 11 bases at V and 6 bases at J, with 23 bases in the middle. The CDR3 has 14 amino acids. The V gene's germline CDR1 is SEHNR and CDR2 FQNEAQ (reference sequence). DNA of the CDR3: TGTGCCGTCAGCGGGAAGGGGGATTCTCCCGAGCAGTACTTC. Translated, it gives CAVSGKGDSPEQYF.

Ten or more counts support this clonotype. V usage is TRBV2 and J usage is TRBJ1-1; weak D call: TRBD1 (5 bases). This CDR3 spans 16 amino acids. The V gene's germline CDR1 is SNHLY and CDR2 FYNNEI. With 1 base removed from V and 4 bases from J, the gap between germline ends came to 16 bases. CDR3 residues: CASSEGRGPGGTEAFF. The CDR3 DNA sequence: TGTGCCAGCAGTGAAGGGAGGGGACCGGGGGGCACTGAAGCTTTCTTT.

At least ten counts were recorded for this clonotype. The chain employs TRBV5-1 and TRBJ2-7; D gene unclear. The V gene's germline CDR1 is SGHRS and CDR2 YFSETQ. V was clipped by 5 bases and J by 3 bases, with 12 bases between them. The CDR3 covers 13 residues. DNA for the CDR3: TGCGCCAGCAGGACCGGGTCGCACTACGAGCAGTACTTC. This codes for CASRTGSHYEQYF. Variable domain in full (rest from reference TRBV5-1 and TRBJ2-7): KAGVTQTPRYLIKTRGQQVTLSCSPISGHRSVSWYQQTPGQGLQFLFEYFSETQRNKGNFPGRFSGRQFSNSRSEMNVSTLELGDSALYLCASRTGSHYEQYFGPGTRLTVT.

This clonotype was found a few times. CDR3 region: CASSFEDSLRAEAFF. CDR3 nucleotides: TGTGCCAGCAGCTTTGAGGACAGCCTTAGAGCCGAAGCTTTCTTT. V gene TRBV11-2 combines with J gene TRBJ1-1; a possible D gene is TRBD1 (6 bases). V shed 3 bases and J shed 8 bases, with 19 bases lying between them. Germline values: CDR1 SGHAT, CDR2 FQNNGV. The CDR3 contains 15 residues.

Ten or more counts support this clonotype. The genes are TRBV7-9 and TRBJ1-5; 8 bases line up with TRBD1. Germline trimming cut 4 bases from V and 8 bases from J; bases unmatched to any gene: 7. CDR3 length equals 14 residues. The germline V gene encodes CDR1 SEHNR and CDR2 FQNEAQ (reference sequence). CDR3 residues: CASSSNRGREPQHF. In DNA, the CDR3 is TGTGCCAGCAGCTCTAACAGGGGGAGGGAGCCCCAGCATTTT.